Below are 3 T cell receptor beta chains sequenced from a single sample in a study of CD8 T cells in ankylosing spondylitis. TCRdb redid the calling of the 5' RACE reads with MiXCR, one entry per CDR3 protein. The sample shows about 39,000 distinct CDR3 sequences, 10% of them seen only once. The sequencing input was blood, either unsorted or a sorted T cell fraction (not recorded which). The receptors derive from a male donor with ankylosing spondylitis or in good health (not recorded which).

This clonotype was detected a few times. The chain employs TRBV6-2 or TRBV6-3 and TRBJ2-3; the D gene is possibly TRBD2 (5 bases). This CDR3 has 15 amino acids. The V end lost 5 bases, the J end lost 0 bases, and 12 bases lay between the germline ends. Germline loops: CDR1 MNHEY, CDR2 SVGEGT. The CDR3 DNA is TGTGCCAGCAGTAAAAGGACGGGGAGCACAGATACGCAGTATTTT. Protein sequence: CASSKRTGSTDTQYF.

This clonotype was seen repeatedly, ten times or more. This chain joins TRBV29-1 and TRBJ2-3; 7 bases align to TRBD2. CDR3 length: 15 residues. V was clipped by 7 bases and J by 6 bases; unmatched bases: 16. Germline CDR1 SQVTM, CDR2 ANQGSEA. The CDR3 protein is CSGTAGGSRLDTQYF. The CDR3 region has the DNA TGCAGCGGAACTGCGGGCGGGAGTCGCTTGGATACGCAGTATTTT.

This clonotype came up many times. The V gene is TRBV27, the J gene TRBJ2-7, with 7 bases matching TRBD1. Unmatched junction bases numbered 0, after V lost 2 bases and J lost 2 bases. The germline CDR1 and CDR2 sequences are MNHEY and SMNVEV (reference sequence). This CDR3 comprises 13 residues. The CDR3 is CASSLGTAYEQYF. As DNA, the CDR3 is TGTGCCAGCAGTTTAGGGACAGCCTACGAGCAGTACTTC.